The clone carrying this T cell receptor beta chain was detected only once. The sample belongs to a study of identical twins. Germline V gene sequence: CDR1 LGHDT, CDR2 YNNKEL (reference sequence). The J segment lost 7 bases and the V segment lost 4 bases, leaving 6 bases of the junction unmatched. CDR3 length equals 15 residues. TCRdb used MiXCR to reprocess the 5' RACE reads, holding one entry per CDR3 protein. The sample consists of some 570,000 distinct CDR3 sequences, 20% to 25% of them appearing once. These data were also filed under a second study, of yellow fever vaccine responses in identical twins.

This sequence joins TRBV3-1 and TRBJ2-1; 11 nucleotides line up with TRBD2. Sequencing was carried out using CD4+ T cells sorted from blood. This sequence originates from a woman aged 18-35 years in good health. CDR3 residues: CASSRIAGGQNEQFF. The DNA of the CDR3 is TGTGCCAGCAGCCGAATAGCGGGGGGGCAGAATGAGCAGTTCTTC.